The clone carrying this TCR beta chain was counted between two and nine times. What it binds is not known. The library targeted TCRbeta and was prepared with unique molecular identifiers. Via MiXCR, TCRdb re-called the PCR reads, giving one row per CDR3 protein. Seen here are more than 500,000 distinct CDR3 sequences, approximately 10% observed once, and the top ten hold about 15%. These data come from a study of T-cell reconstitution after alpha-beta-depleted transplantation in children. Study-wide findings and caveats: The origin of high day-60 TCRbeta diversity in some patients lay in surviving recipient T cells and thymic progenitors. The study reportedly traced alpha-beta T cells about two months after transplant to several hundred expanded graft clones.

The germline gives CDR1 DFQATT, CDR2 SNEGSKA (reference sequence). This CDR3 comprises 15 residues. The V and J ends lost 2 bases and 4 bases, in that order; junction bases with no gene match: 4. The chain carries TRBV20-1 and TRBJ2-1, with 11 bases identical to TRBD2. The source material was PBMCs, mostly from graft donor cells, sampled 180 days after TCRalphabeta/CD19-depleted stem cell transplant. The TCR sequence derives from a female patient between 2 and 15 years old who had a stem cell transplant for aplastic anemia, so the T cells may come from the graft donor. The CDR3 loop reads CSARSGLAVYNEQFF. The CDR3 DNA reads TGCAGTGCTAGATCGGGACTAGCGGTTTACAATGAGCAGTTCTTC.